A single T cell receptor beta chain is shown here with its context. Its target is not known. This entry is derived from a study of memory CD8 T cells in hepatitis C reinfection. Study as a whole: Reinfection meant HCV RNA positivity after two negatives ≥60 days apart. Samples at peak reinfection came 3 to 8 weeks post-detection. General study findings and limits: With about 5 donors, public clonotype conclusions could not be definitive.

The repertoire was sequenced with immunoSEQ multiplex PCR; TCRdb's copy has only in-frame clones and lacks some. The profile shows about 47,000 clones, 88% of them singletons. Stated time point: peak reinfection, 3 to 8 weeks after reinfection detection. No in vitro expansion preceded TCR sequencing of the sorted cells. Between the trimmed V and J ends, which lost 1 base and 5 bases, there was a span of 12 bases. This CDR3 has 15 residues. Germline CDR1 is SEHNR and CDR2 is FQNEAQ (reference sequence). What was sequenced was naive CD8+ T cells sorted from blood. The source is a man younger than 35 with hepatitis C virus infection. This chain connects TRBV7-9 to TRBJ2-1; maybe TRBD1 (6 bases). The CDR3 protein is CASSLVPGQNNEQFF. The CDR3 bases are TGTGCCAGCAGCTTAGTTCCCGGACAGAACAATGAGCAGTTCTTC.